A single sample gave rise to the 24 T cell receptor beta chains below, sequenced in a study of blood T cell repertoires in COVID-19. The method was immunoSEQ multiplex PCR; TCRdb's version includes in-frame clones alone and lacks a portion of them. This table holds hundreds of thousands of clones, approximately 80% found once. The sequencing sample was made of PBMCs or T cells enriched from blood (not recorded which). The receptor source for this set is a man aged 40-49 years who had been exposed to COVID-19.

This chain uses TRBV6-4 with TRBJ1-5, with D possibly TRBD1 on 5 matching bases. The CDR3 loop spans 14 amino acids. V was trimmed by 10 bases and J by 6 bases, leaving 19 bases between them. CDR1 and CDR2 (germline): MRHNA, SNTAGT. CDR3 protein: CAITGGGDPQPQHF. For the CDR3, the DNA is TGTGCCATCACGGGCGGGGGGGACCCTCAGCCCCAGCATTTT.

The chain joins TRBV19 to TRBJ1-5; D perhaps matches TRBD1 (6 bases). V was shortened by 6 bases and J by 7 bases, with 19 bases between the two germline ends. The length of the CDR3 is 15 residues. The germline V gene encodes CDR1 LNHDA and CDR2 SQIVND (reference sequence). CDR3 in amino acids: CASSSGQGRGQPQHF. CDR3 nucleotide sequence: TGTGCCAGTAGCTCTGGGCAGGGAAGGGGGCAGCCCCAGCATTTT.

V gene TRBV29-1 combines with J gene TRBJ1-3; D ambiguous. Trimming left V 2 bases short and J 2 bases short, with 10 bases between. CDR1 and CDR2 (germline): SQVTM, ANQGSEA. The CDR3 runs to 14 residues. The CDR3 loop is CSVEFSLAGNTIYF. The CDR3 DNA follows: TGCAGCGTTGAATTCAGTCTCGCTGGAAACACCATATATTTT. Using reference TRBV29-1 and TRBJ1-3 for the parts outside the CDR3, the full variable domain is SAVISQKPSRDICQRGTSLTIQCQVDSQVTMMFWYRQQPGQSLTLIATANQGSEATYESGFVIDKFPISRPNLTFSTLTVSNMSPEDSSIYLCSVEFSLAGNTIYFGEGSWLTVV.

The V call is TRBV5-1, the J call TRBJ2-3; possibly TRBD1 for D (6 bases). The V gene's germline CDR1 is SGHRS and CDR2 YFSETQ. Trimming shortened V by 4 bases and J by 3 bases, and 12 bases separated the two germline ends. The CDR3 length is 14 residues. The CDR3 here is CASSGSTGTDTQYF. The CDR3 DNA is TGCGCCAGCAGCGGCAGCACAGGGACAGATACGCAGTATTTT.

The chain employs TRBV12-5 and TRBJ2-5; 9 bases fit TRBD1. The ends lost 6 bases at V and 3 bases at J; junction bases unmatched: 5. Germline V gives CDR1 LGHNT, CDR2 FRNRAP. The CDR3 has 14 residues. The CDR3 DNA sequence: TGTGCTAGTGGCCACTGGGACAGGGAAGAGACCCAGTACTTC. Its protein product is CASGHWDREETQYF.

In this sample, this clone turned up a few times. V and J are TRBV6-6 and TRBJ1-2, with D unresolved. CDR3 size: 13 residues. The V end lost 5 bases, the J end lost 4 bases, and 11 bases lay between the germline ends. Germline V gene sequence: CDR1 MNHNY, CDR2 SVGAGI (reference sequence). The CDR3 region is CASSPGMGYGYTF. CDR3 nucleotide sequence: TGTGCCAGCAGTCCCGGGATGGGCTATGGCTACACCTTC.

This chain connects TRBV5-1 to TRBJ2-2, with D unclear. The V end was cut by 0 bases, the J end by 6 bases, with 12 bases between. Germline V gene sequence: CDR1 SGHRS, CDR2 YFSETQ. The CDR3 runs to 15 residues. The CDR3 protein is CASSLEAISAGELFF. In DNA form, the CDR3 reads TGCGCCAGCAGCTTGGAAGCTATCTCCGCCGGGGAGCTGTTTTTT.

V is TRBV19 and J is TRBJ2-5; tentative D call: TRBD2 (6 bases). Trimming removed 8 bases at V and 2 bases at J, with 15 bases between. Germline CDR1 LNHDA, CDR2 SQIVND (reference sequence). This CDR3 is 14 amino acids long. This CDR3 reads CASSFRDSQETQYF. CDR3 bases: TGTGCCAGTTCATTCCGGGACTCACAAGAGACCCAGTACTTC.

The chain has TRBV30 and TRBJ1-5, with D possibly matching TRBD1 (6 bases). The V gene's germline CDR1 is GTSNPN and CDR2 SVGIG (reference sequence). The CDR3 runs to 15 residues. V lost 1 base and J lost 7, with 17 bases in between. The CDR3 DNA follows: TGTGCCTGGAGTGGAGGGGGGGGCGCGAGGCAGCCCCAGCATTTT. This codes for CAWSGGGGARQPQHF.

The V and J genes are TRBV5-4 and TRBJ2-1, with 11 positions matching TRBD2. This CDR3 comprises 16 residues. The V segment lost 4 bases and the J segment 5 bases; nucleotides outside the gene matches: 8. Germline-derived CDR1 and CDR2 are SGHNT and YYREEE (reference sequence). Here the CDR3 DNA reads TGTGCCAGCAGCATATCGGGACTAGCGGATAACAATGAGCAGTTCTTC. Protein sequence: CASSISGLADNNEQFF.

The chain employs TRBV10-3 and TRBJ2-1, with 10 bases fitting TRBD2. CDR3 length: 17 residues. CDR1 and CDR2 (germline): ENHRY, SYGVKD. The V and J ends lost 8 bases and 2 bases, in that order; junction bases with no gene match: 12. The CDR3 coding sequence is TGTGCCATCCAACCTAGCGGGAGAGGGAGAACCTACAATGAGCAGTTCTTC. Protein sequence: CAIQPSGRGRTYNEQFF.

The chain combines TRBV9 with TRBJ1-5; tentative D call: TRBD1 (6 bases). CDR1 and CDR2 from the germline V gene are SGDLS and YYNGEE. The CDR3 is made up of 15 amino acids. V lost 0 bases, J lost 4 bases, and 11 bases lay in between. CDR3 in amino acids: CASSVAGALNQPQHF. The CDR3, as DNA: TGTGCCAGCAGCGTAGCAGGGGCCCTAAATCAGCCCCAGCATTTT.

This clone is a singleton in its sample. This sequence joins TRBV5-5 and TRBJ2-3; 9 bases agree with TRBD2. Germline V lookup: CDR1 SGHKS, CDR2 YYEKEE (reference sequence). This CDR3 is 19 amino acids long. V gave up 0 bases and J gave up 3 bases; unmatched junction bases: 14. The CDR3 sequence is CASSLERGRAGGGTDTQYF. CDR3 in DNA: TGTGCCAGCAGCTTGGAGCGCGGGAGGGCTGGAGGGGGGACAGATACGCAGTATTTT.

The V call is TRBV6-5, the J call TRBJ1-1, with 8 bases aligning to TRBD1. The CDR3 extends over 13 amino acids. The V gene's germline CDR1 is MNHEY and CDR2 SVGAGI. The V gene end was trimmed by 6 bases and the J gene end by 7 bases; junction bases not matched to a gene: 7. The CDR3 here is CASRRTGRVEAFF. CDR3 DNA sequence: TGTGCCAGCAGACGGACAGGGAGGGTTGAAGCTTTCTTT.

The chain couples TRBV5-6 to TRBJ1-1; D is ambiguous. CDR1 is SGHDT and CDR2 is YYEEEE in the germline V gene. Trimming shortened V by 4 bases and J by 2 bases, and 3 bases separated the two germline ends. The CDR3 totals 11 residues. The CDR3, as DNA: TGTGCCAGCAGCCAAAACACTGAAGCTTTCTTT. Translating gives CASSQNTEAFF. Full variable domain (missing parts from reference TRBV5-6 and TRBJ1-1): DAGVTQSPTHLIKTRGQQVTLRCSPKSGHDTVSWYQQALGQGPQFIFQYYEEEERQRGNFPDRFSGHQFPNYSSELNVNALLLGDSALYLCASSQNTEAFFGQGTRLTVV.

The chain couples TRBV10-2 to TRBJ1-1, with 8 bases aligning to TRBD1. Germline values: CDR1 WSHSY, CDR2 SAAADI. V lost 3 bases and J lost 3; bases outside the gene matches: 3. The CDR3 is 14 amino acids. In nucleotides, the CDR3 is TGCGCCAGCAGTGAAAACAGGGGGGACACTGAAGCTTTCTTT. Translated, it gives CASSENRGDTEAFF.

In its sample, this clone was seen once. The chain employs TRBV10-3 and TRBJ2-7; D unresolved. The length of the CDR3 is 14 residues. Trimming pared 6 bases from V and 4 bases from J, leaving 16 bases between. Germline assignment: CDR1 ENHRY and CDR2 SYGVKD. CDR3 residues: CAIRTSPLLYEQYF. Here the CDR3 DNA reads TGTGCCATCAGGACATCCCCTCTCCTGTACGAGCAGTACTTC.

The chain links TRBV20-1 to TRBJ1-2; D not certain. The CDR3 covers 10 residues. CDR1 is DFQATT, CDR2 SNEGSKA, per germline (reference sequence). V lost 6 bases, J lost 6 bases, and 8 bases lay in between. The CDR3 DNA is TGCAGTGCCCCCCAGGATGGCTACACCTTC. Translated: CSAPQDGYTF.

The CDR3 sequence is CASRLETLNYEQYF. The CDR3 DNA reads as TGTGCCAGCCGATTAGAGACATTGAACTACGAGCAGTACTTC. The rearrangement links TRBV28 to TRBJ2-7, with unresolved D. V gave up 8 bases and J gave up 3 bases, with 17 bases separating them. The length of the CDR3 is 14 residues. Germline loops: CDR1 MDHEN, CDR2 SYDVKM.

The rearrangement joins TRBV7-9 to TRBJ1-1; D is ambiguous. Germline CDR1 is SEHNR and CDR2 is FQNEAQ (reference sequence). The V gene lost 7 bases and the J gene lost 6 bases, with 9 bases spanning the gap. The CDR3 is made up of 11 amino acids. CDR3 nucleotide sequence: TGTGCCAGCATGGTCGCGGCTGAAGCTTTCTTT. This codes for CASMVAAEAFF.

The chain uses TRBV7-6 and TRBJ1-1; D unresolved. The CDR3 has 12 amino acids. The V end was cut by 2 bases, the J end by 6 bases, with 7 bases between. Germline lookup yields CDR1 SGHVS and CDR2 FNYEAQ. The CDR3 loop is CASSLWEAEAFF. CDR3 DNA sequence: TGTGCCAGCAGCTTATGGGAGGCTGAAGCTTTCTTT.

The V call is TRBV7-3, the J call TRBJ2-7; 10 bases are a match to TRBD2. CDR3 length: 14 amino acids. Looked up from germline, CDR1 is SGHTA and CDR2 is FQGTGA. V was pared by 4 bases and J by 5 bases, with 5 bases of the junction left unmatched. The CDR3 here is CASSSAGGLDEQYF. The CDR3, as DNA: TGTGCCAGCAGCTCAGCGGGAGGGCTGGACGAGCAGTACTTC.

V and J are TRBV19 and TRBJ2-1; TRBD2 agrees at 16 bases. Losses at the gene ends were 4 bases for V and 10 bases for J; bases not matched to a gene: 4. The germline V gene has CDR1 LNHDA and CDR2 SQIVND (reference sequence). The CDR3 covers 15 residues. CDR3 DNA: TGTGCCAGTAGTAGCCAGGGACTAGCGGGGGGGGAGCAGTTCTTC. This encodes CASSSQGLAGGEQFF.

CDR3 residues: CASSLESGSYNEQFF. As DNA, the CDR3 is TGTGCCAGCAGCTTAGAATCGGGCTCCTACAATGAGCAGTTCTTC. The genes are TRBV7-6 and TRBJ2-1; D call uncertain. Germline assignment: CDR1 SGHVS and CDR2 FNYEAQ. This CDR3 has 15 amino acids. V lost 1 base and J lost 0, with 7 bases in between.